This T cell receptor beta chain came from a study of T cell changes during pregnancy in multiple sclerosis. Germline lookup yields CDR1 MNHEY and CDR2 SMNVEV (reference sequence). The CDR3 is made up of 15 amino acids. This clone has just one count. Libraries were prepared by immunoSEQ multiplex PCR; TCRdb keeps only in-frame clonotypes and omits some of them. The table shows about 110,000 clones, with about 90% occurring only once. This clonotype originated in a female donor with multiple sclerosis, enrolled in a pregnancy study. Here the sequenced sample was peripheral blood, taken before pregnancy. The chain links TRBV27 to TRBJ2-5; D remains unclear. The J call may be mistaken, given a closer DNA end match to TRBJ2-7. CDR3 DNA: TGTGCCAGCAGTCCTCGTCTTATGAGCTCCTACGAGCAGTACTTC. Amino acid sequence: CASSPRLMSSYEQYF.